This T cell receptor (beta chain) was captured by sequencing in a study of Tregs in tolerant kidney transplant recipients. Regarding the study as a whole: Tregs expanded with activated donor B cells seemed most donor-specific. This study did not directly address biological reproducibility. Validation in larger populations is needed because few patients were studied.

To note about this clone: The target antigen is unknown.

Profiling relied on immunoSEQ multiplex PCR, and the TCRdb table lists in-frame clones only, not all of them. The sample includes approximately 260,000 clones, around 82% seen only once; the top ten take roughly 0.67%. CDR1 and CDR2 from the germline V gene are LNHDA and SQIVND (reference sequence). The CDR3 sequence is 16 residues long. V was pared by 3 bases and J by 4 bases, with 17 bases between. The sequence was collected from a human donor in good health. Specimen: CD4+ T cells from blood. The chain links TRBV19 to TRBJ2-3; D unresolved. CDR3 sequence: CASSISFVGSADTQYF. The CDR3, as DNA: TGTGCCAGTAGTATCTCCTTTGTGGGGTCGGCAGATACGCAGTATTTT.